Following are 5 T cell receptor beta chains from one sample sequenced in a study of blood T cell repertoires in COVID-19. The protocol was immunoSEQ multiplex PCR, while the TCRdb copy is restricted to in-frame clones and leaves out a portion. The table records about 270,000 clones, 91% of them present only once. The sample consisted of PBMCs or T cells enriched from blood (not recorded which). The source of these receptors is a man aged 35 to 55 who had been exposed to COVID-19.

This chain connects TRBV7-8 to TRBJ2-1; D may be TRBD1 (5 bases). Germline CDR1 reads SGHVS; CDR2 reads FQNEAQ. Deletions cut 0 bases from V and 10 bases from J, with 13 bases between. The CDR3 spans 14 residues. CDR3 DNA sequence: TGTGCCAGCAGCTTAGCATTAAGGGGCACGGAGCAGTTCTTC. Its translation is CASSLALRGTEQFF. Supplemented by reference TRBV7-8 and TRBJ2-1, the full variable domain reads GAGVSQSPRYKVAKRGQDVALRCDPISGHVSLFWYQQALGQGPEFLTYFQNEAQLDKSGLPSDRFFAERPEGSVSTLKIQRTQQEDSAVYLCASSLALRGTEQFFGPGTRLTVL.

J is TRBJ2-7 and V is TRBV7-3; weak D call: TRBD2 (7 bases). Germline V gene lookup returns CDR1 SGHTA and CDR2 FQGTGA. The CDR3 consists of 16 residues. With 0 bases removed from V and 4 bases from J, the gap between germline ends came to 16 bases. DNA for the CDR3: TGTGCCAGCAGCTTAACCGGAGGGGGGGAAGGATACGAGCAGTACTTC. Its protein product is CASSLTGGGEGYEQYF.

This chain links TRBV7-9 with TRBJ1-1; 9 bases align to TRBD1. CDR3 length: 15 residues. Trimming removed 1 base from V and 1 base from J; junction bases left unmatched: 1. CDR1 and CDR2 (germline): SEHNR, FQNEAQ (reference sequence). The CDR3 DNA follows: TGTGCCAGCAGCTTAGAGGACAGGGGGAACACTGAAGCTTTCTTT. This translates into CASSLEDRGNTEAFF.

This chain joins TRBV30 and TRBJ2-3, with D tentatively TRBD2 (6 bases). The CDR3 consists of 14 residues. Trimming took off 4 bases at V and 0 bases at J, with 11 bases between the two ends. Looked up from germline, CDR1 is GTSNPN and CDR2 is SVGIG (reference sequence). CDR3 loop: CAWTLSGSTDTQYF. Here the CDR3 DNA reads TGTGCCTGGACTCTGAGCGGGAGCACAGATACGCAGTATTTT. The complete variable domain, with remaining parts taken from reference TRBV30 and TRBJ2-3, reads SQTIHQWPATLVQPVGSPLSLECTVEGTSNPNLYWYRQAAGRGLQLLFYSVGIGQISSEVPQNLSASRPQDRQFILSSKKLLLSDSGFYLCAWTLSGSTDTQYFGPGTRLTVL.

The V call is TRBV24-1, the J call TRBJ1-1; D is unresolved. Trimming shortened V by 6 bases and J by 6 bases, and 13 bases separated the two germline ends. There are 13 residues in the CDR3. CDR1 and CDR2 (germline): KGHDR, SFDVKD. The CDR3 bases are TGTGCCACCAGTCGAGGAGGGATAGCTGAAGCTTTCTTT. Amino acid sequence: CATSRGGIAEAFF.